The T cell receptor (beta chain) described here comes from a study of shared clonotypes between healthy human individuals. Findings and caveats of the study: In this cohort, only blood was sampled, and tissue repertoires likely differ. It was the few donors that limited the genetic and exposure-history diversity represented.

Details on this clone: Its antigen is as yet unknown.

Each sorted subset replicate got 200 ng genomic DNA, roughly 33,000 genomes. TCRdb's copy holds only in-frame clones and misses some; the assay was immunoSEQ multiplex PCR. This sample has under 2,000,000 clones, with about 95% found just once. Naive CD8 cells were CD45RO-negative, positively selected for CCR7, excluding terminally differentiated effector memory CD45RA+ cells. CDR1 and CDR2 (germline): SNHLY, FYNNEI. CDR3 size: 15 residues. V was cut by 3 bases and J by 3 bases, with 14 bases left in between. The rearrangement joins TRBV2 to TRBJ1-2; no firm D call. Sequenced material: naive CD8+ T cells sorted from blood. The origin of this receptor is a man aged 18 to 29 in good health. CDR3 sequence: CASSDPEGNDYGYTF. Written as DNA, the CDR3 is TGTGCCAGCAGTGACCCGGAAGGGAATGACTATGGCTACACCTTC.